The TCR beta chain under discussion was sequenced for a study of T cell repertoires in cytomegalovirus infection. Whole-study context: From public TCR beta signatures came an indication of both CMV infection and matching HLA type.

MiXCR, run by TCRdb on the reads, gives a single entry per CDR3 protein. Among some 70,000 distinct CDR3 sequences listed, 22% were seen once. The CDR3 contains 14 residues. V lost 1 base to trimming and J lost 3 bases, with 7 bases between them. Per germline, CDR1 LNHDA and CDR2 SQIVND (reference sequence). About this clonotype itself: Its specificity is unknown.

General study points: Individuals carrying CMV plus the relevant HLA were identified by cumulative frequency of public TCR beta families. HLA-C-restricted CMV clonotypes gave the most frequent clonotype in two of eight donors.

The specimen was PBMCs, sequenced either directly or after in vitro stimulation (not recorded which). The TCR originated in a human donor in good health (CMV status not recorded). Some clones in this sample may be carry-over from other donors' samples. The chain is built from TRBV19 and TRBJ1-5; no reliable D call. CDR3 nucleotide sequence: TGTGCCAGTAGTATAGTCGGCGTCAATCAGCCCCAGCATTTT. Residues: CASSIVGVNQPQHF.